This T cell receptor beta chain was obtained from a study of Tregs in tolerant kidney transplant recipients. CDR3 length equals 11 residues. CDR1 and CDR2 (germline): SNHLY, FYNNEI. V was clipped by 7 bases and J by 6 bases, with 9 bases between them. Measured with immunoSEQ multiplex PCR; TCRdb has only the in-frame clones, and not every one. In the table there are about 100,000 clones, 90% of which are singletons. Sequencing used CD4+ T cells from blood, obtained before the transplant. This receptor was obtained from a human donor who received a combined kidney and bone marrow transplant. This sequence joins TRBV2 and TRBJ2-5; D call uncertain. CDR3 in DNA: TGTGCCAGCAACATTTTGCAGACCCAGTACTTC. The encoded protein is CASNILQTQYF.